This TCR beta chain is from a study of T cell responses to AZD1222 COVID-19 vaccine. Some clones are missing from TCRdb's copy, which holds only in-frame ones; the method was immunoSEQ multiplex PCR. The sample lists roughly 150,000 clones, about 90% occurring once. This CDR3 spans 13 amino acids. V dropped 3 bases and J dropped 8 bases, with 13 bases sitting between them. The germline V gene encodes CDR1 LGHNA and CDR2 YNFKEQ. Sequenced material: peripheral blood, taken 28 days after the second AZD1222 dose. The chain uses TRBV4-2 and TRBJ1-2; no reliable D call. The TCR originated in an adult who received the AZD1222 COVID-19 vaccine. CDR3 DNA sequence: TGTGCCAGCAGCCAGTTCCCTATAGACGGCTACACCTTC. The encoded protein is CASSQFPIDGYTF.